This TCR beta chain derives from a study of radiation and T cells in renal cell carcinoma. Regarding time point: blood 4 weeks post-SBRT, at nephrectomy. Treatment indicated: 15 Gy SBRT to primary tumor, nephrectomy 4 weeks later. Nephrectomy followed 15 Gy stereotactic body radiation by 4 weeks. Clear cell pathology was present in this patient's renal cell carcinoma. The protocol was immunoSEQ multiplex PCR, while the TCRdb copy is restricted to in-frame clones and leaves out a portion. The repertoire holds about 77,000 clones, roughly 85% seen once, with 2.4% in the top ten. The junction had 8 bases not matched to a gene; V was cut back by 6 bases and J by 4 bases. Germline CDR1 and CDR2: ENHRY and SYGVKD. There are 16 residues in the CDR3.

Here the sequenced sample was blood, taken from a patient whose treatment included radiotherapy and nephrectomy. J is TRBJ2-3 and V is TRBV10-3; 12 bases map to TRBD2. This TCR came from a woman in her fifties or sixties with renal cell carcinoma. CDR3 DNA: TGTGCCATCAGCAACCCGACTAGCGGGAGTGCAGATACGCAGTATTTT. It is translated as CAISNPTSGSADTQYF.